One sample yielded the 32 T cell receptor beta chains listed below, sequenced in a study of T cell responses to AZD1222 COVID-19 vaccine. The data were produced by immunoSEQ multiplex PCR, yet TCRdb's version contains in-frame clones alone and is incomplete. The table includes roughly 150,000 clones, 80% to 95% detected once. This sample comprised peripheral blood, obtained on day 0 of AZD1222 vaccination. Receptors were obtained from an adult in good health.

The chain combines TRBV9 with TRBJ1-2; tentative D call: TRBD1 (6 bases). Trimming cost V 4 bases and J 4 bases, with 14 bases left between them. Germline CDR1 is SGDLS and CDR2 is YYNGEE. The CDR3 has 14 residues. In DNA form, the CDR3 reads TGTGCCAGCAGCACCCACGAGGGGGGCTATGGCTACACCTTC. Its protein product is CASSTHEGGYGYTF.

The rearrangement uses TRBV19 and TRBJ2-1, with a tentative D call TRBD1 (6 bases). Germline values: CDR1 LNHDA, CDR2 SQIVND (reference sequence). The CDR3 covers 13 residues. The germline V and J ends were trimmed by 6 bases and 5 bases, with 11 bases remaining between them. DNA of the CDR3: TGTGCCAGTAGCCCAGACAGGCACAATGAGCAGTTCTTC. This gives the protein CASSPDRHNEQFF. Full variable domain (rest looked up from reference TRBV19 and TRBJ2-1): DGGITQSPKYLFRKEGQNVTLSCEQNLNHDAMYWYRQDPGQGLRLIYYSQIVNDFQKGDIAEGYSVSREKKESFPLTVTSAQKNPTAFYLCASSPDRHNEQFFGPGTRLTVL.

The genes are TRBV6-2 or TRBV6-3 and TRBJ1-5; D possibly corresponds to TRBD1 (6 bases). The CDR3 totals 18 residues. Germline V CDR1 and CDR2: MNHEY, SVGEGT. V was cut by 3 bases and J by 0 bases, with 18 bases left in between. The CDR3 region is CASSYRGQGANSNQPQHF. The DNA for the CDR3 is TGTGCCAGCAGTTATCGGGGGCAGGGAGCTAATAGCAATCAGCCCCAGCATTTT.

This chain joins TRBV7-7 and TRBJ2-2; no clear D. The germline V gene encodes CDR1 SSHAT and CDR2 FNYEAQ (reference sequence). The CDR3 loop spans 12 amino acids. The V end was cut by 3 bases, the J end by 7 bases, with 6 bases between. The CDR3: CASSFPGGELFF. As DNA, the CDR3 is TGTGCCAGCAGCTTTCCGGGCGGGGAGCTGTTTTTT.

The chain employs TRBV5-1 and TRBJ2-7, with a weak D call TRBD1 (6 bases). The CDR3 is 15 residues long. V was cut by 3 bases and J by 0 bases, with 13 bases left in between. Germline V gene lookup returns CDR1 SGHRS and CDR2 YFSETQ. CDR3 in DNA: TGCGCCAGCAGCTCAGGACAGCCGAGCTCCTACGAGCAGTACTTC. Amino acid sequence: CASSSGQPSSYEQYF.

This chain joins TRBV6-5 and TRBJ2-2, with TRBD1 matching over 7 bases. The germline V gene has CDR1 MNHEY and CDR2 SVGAGI. J was trimmed by 1 base and V by 6 bases; bases with no gene match: 2. The CDR3 is 14 amino acids. CDR3 DNA sequence: TGTGCCAGCAGACGACAGGGGAACACCGGGGAGCTGTTTTTT. Its protein product is CASRRQGNTGELFF.

V gene TRBV5-1 combines with J gene TRBJ2-1; 9 nucleotides align to TRBD2. V lost 1 base to trimming and J lost 2 bases; unmatched junction nucleotides: 4. This CDR3 is built from 16 residues. Germline V gene data show CDR1 as SGHRS and CDR2 as YFSETQ. The DNA for the CDR3 is TGCGCCAGCAGCTTGTCGCCTAGCGGGGCCTACAATGAGCAGTTCTTC. It is translated as CASSLSPSGAYNEQFF.

V gene TRBV30 combines with J gene TRBJ2-3, with D possibly called TRBD1 or TRBD2 (5 bases each). The V and J ends lost 5 bases and 3 bases respectively, with 18 bases between them. The germline V gene encodes CDR1 GTSNPN and CDR2 SVGIG (reference sequence). CDR3 size: 15 residues. The CDR3 here is CAWDLGTLRTDTQYF. DNA of the CDR3: TGTGCCTGGGACCTCGGGACCTTAAGGACAGATACGCAGTATTTT.

The chain employs TRBV6-5 and TRBJ1-5; TRBD1 matches at 8 bases. The CDR3 totals 15 residues. CDR1 is MNHEY, CDR2 SVGAGI, per germline. V shed 6 bases, J shed 3 bases, and the junction held 7 bases outside the gene matches. CDR3 sequence (DNA): TGTGCCAGCAGGGTGGACAGGGTGAACAATCAGCCCCAGCATTTT. Its translation: CASRVDRVNNQPQHF.

This chain connects TRBV7-2 to TRBJ2-3; D is uncertain. V was clipped by 5 bases and J by 9 bases, with 12 bases between them. The CDR3 has 12 residues. CDR1 and CDR2 (germline): SGHTA, FQGNSA. The CDR3: CASSPGLGTQYF. CDR3 sequence (DNA): TGTGCCAGCAGCCCCGGGCTAGGAACGCAGTATTTT.

The genes are TRBV6-5 and TRBJ1-1; D unclear. This CDR3 is 14 amino acids long. V was cut by 8 bases and J by 1 base, with 14 bases left in between. Germline CDR1 and CDR2: MNHEY and SVGAGI. The CDR3 region has the DNA TGTGCCAGCCTCCTCAGACCGTCGAACACTGAAGCTTTCTTT. Translated, it gives CASLLRPSNTEAFF.

This chain uses TRBV28 with TRBJ1-2; 9 positions agree with TRBD1. Germline CDR1 reads MDHEN; CDR2 reads SYDVKM. This CDR3 region has 17 residues. The trim removed 2 bases at V and 3 bases at J, leaving 10 bases unmatched. Here the CDR3 DNA reads TGTGCCAGCAGTTTAATCCCATACAGGGGGCAGGACTATGGCTACACCTTC. This encodes CASSLIPYRGQDYGYTF.

The rearrangement links TRBV10-3 to TRBJ2-3; D possibly corresponds to TRBD2 (5 bases). There are 15 residues in the CDR3. V was clipped by 0 bases and J by 2 bases, with 9 bases between them. Per the germline V gene, CDR1 is ENHRY and CDR2 is SYGVKD. The CDR3 DNA is TGTGCCATCAGTGAGTCCGCGGGCTACACAGATACGCAGTATTTT. Amino acid sequence: CAISESAGYTDTQYF.

The J gene is TRBJ1-2, the V gene TRBV7-9, with D possibly TRBD1 on 6 matching bases. There are 13 residues in the CDR3. V was trimmed by 2 bases and J by 8 bases, leaving 12 bases between them. The germline V gene encodes CDR1 SEHNR and CDR2 FQNEAQ (reference sequence). The CDR3 region is CASSLRGGDGYTF. CDR3 in DNA: TGTGCCAGCAGCTTACGGGGGGGCGACGGCTACACCTTC. The entire variable domain, with the rest obtained from reference TRBV7-9 and TRBJ1-2, is as follows: DTGVSQNPRHKITKRGQNVTFRCDPISEHNRLYWYRQTLGQGPEFLTYFQNEAQLEKSRLLSDRFSAERPKGSFSTLEIQRTEQGDSAMYLCASSLRGGDGYTFGSGTRLTVV.

This chain joins TRBV5-1 and TRBJ2-3; TRBD1 is a possible D gene (6 bases). There are 15 residues in the CDR3. Germline assignment: CDR1 SGHRS and CDR2 YFSETQ. Trimming stripped 4 bases from V and 0 bases from J, with 12 bases between. In nucleotides, the CDR3 is TGCGCCAGCAGCGTAGACAGGTCTAGCACAGATACGCAGTATTTT. Protein: CASSVDRSSTDTQYF.

CDR3 region: CASRLMNTEAFF. The CDR3 region has the DNA TGTGCCAGCAGGTTGATGAACACTGAAGCTTTCTTT. This chain connects TRBV12-3 or TRBV12-4 to TRBJ1-1; no clear D. The CDR3 totals 12 residues. With 6 bases removed from V and 0 bases from J, the gap between germline ends came to 5 bases.

V gene TRBV14 combines with J gene TRBJ2-2, with D tentatively TRBD1 (6 bases). Per the germline V gene, CDR1 is SGHDN and CDR2 is FVKESK. The CDR3 runs 15 residues. Trimming shortened V by 4 bases and J by 3 bases, and 12 bases separated the two germline ends. CDR3 nucleotide sequence: TGTGCCAGCAGCCCATCGACAGGATACACCGGGGAGCTGTTTTTT. This sequence encodes CASSPSTGYTGELFF.

The DNA for the CDR3 is TGTGCCAGCAGCGTTGCAAGCTCTGGAAACACCATATATTTT. It encodes CASSVASSGNTIYF. The rearrangement joins TRBV7-9 to TRBJ1-3; D not resolved. Germline-derived CDR1 and CDR2 are SEHNR and FQNEAQ (reference sequence). The CDR3 is 14 residues long. The V and J ends lost 5 bases and 0 bases respectively, with 8 bases between them.

V and J are TRBV6-5 and TRBJ2-2; D is unclear. Germline V CDR1 and CDR2: MNHEY, SVGAGI. The CDR3 has 14 residues. With 9 bases removed from V and 1 base from J, the gap between germline ends came to 12 bases. The CDR3 region is CASAVFGNTGELFF. The CDR3 nucleotides are TGTGCCAGTGCGGTTTTCGGGAACACCGGGGAGCTGTTTTTT.

The genes are TRBV7-3 and TRBJ1-1; TRBD1 might be the D (5 bases). The V end lost 1 base, the J end lost 7 bases, and 10 bases lay between the germline ends. Germline assignment: CDR1 SGHTA and CDR2 FQGTGA. This CDR3 comprises 13 residues. CDR3 DNA: TGTGCCAGCAGCTTAATAAGGACAAGTGAAGCTTTCTTT. This sequence encodes CASSLIRTSEAFF.

V and J are TRBV30 and TRBJ1-5; D is ambiguous. The V end was cut by 2 bases, the J end by 0 bases, with 11 bases between. Germline V gene lookup returns CDR1 GTSNPN and CDR2 SVGIG (reference sequence). This CDR3 is built from 15 residues. CDR3: CAWSPETPSNQPQHF. The CDR3 nucleotides are TGTGCCTGGAGTCCAGAGACCCCTAGCAATCAGCCCCAGCATTTT.

J is TRBJ1-6 and V is TRBV5-1; a weak D match, TRBD1 (5 bases). V was clipped by 4 bases and J by 9 bases, with 20 bases between them. Looked up from germline, CDR1 is SGHRS and CDR2 is YFSETQ. This CDR3 has 16 residues. Written as DNA, the CDR3 is TGCGCCAGCAGCCTCGGGACGTCGATGGGCACTTCACCCCTCCACTTT. This translates into CASSLGTSMGTSPLHF.

The chain couples TRBV3-1 (or the pseudogene TRBV3-2) to TRBJ1-3; TRBD1 matches at 7 bases. V was clipped by 4 bases and J by 8 bases; unmatched bases: 5. This CDR3 region has 13 residues. Germline assignment: CDR1 LGHDT and CDR2 YNNKEL (reference sequence). CDR3 sequence: CASSPTGLDTIYF. The CDR3, as DNA: TGTGCCAGCAGCCCGACAGGGTTGGACACCATATATTTT.

J is TRBJ2-2 and V is TRBV7-3; D uncertain. CDR3 length: 15 amino acids. Germline CDR1 and CDR2: SGHTA and FQGTGA. Deletions cut 5 bases from V and 4 bases from J, with 14 bases between. The CDR3 DNA is TGTGCCAGCAGCCCCGCGCCCGCCCCCACCGGGGAGCTGTTTTTT. This sequence encodes CASSPAPAPTGELFF.

The CDR3 DNA follows: TGTGCCAGCAGCTTTCAGGGTCCGGGCACCGGGGAGCTGTTTTTT. Translating it yields CASSFQGPGTGELFF. The chain combines TRBV11-1 with TRBJ2-2; D possibly corresponds to TRBD1 (5 bases). V was cut by 3 bases and J by 4 bases, with 12 bases left in between. Germline CDR1 reads SGHAT; CDR2 reads FQDESV (reference sequence). This CDR3 comprises 15 residues.

The V gene is TRBV27, the J gene TRBJ1-5, with TRBD1 matching over 11 bases. CDR1 and CDR2 (germline): MNHEY, SMNVEV (reference sequence). J gave up 2 bases and V 4 bases, and 10 bases lay outside the gene matches. This CDR3 spans 18 amino acids. This CDR3 is CASSSALRTGGGNQPQHF. DNA for the CDR3: TGTGCCAGCAGTTCCGCCCTTCGGACAGGGGGCGGCAATCAGCCCCAGCATTTT.

The rearrangement links TRBV21-1 to TRBJ1-5. TRBV21-1 counts as a pseudogene. The CDR3 has 15 amino acids. The CDR3 DNA reads TGTGCCAGCAGCAAAGGTTGGGGTCGGAGACAGCCCCAGCATTTT. Amino acids: CASSKGWGRRQPQHF.

Written as DNA, the CDR3 is TGTGCCAGTAGTCCGCTGACAGTCACTGAAGCTTTCTTT. Translating gives CASSPLTVTEAFF. This sequence joins TRBV19 and TRBJ1-1; perhaps TRBD1 as D (5 bases). CDR3 length: 13 amino acids. The germline V and J ends were trimmed by 5 bases and 4 bases, with 11 bases remaining between them. CDR1 LNHDA and CDR2 SQIVND come from the germline V gene (reference sequence).

V is TRBV5-1 and J is TRBJ2-1; tentatively, D is TRBD1 (5 bases). The CDR3 has 14 residues. Germline V CDR1 and CDR2: SGHRS, YFSETQ. V was pared by 4 bases and J by 8 bases, with 16 bases between. This CDR3 reads CASSLSGSRDEQFF. CDR3 nucleotides: TGCGCCAGCAGCCTATCAGGGTCCAGGGATGAGCAGTTCTTC.

This clone turned up a few times. The CDR3 spells CATSRDGPYEQYF. As DNA, the CDR3 is TGTGCCACCAGCAGGGACGGACCCTACGAGCAGTACTTC. The chain employs TRBV15 and TRBJ2-7; D remains ambiguous. The CDR3 has 13 amino acids. Deletions cut 3 bases from V and 2 bases from J, with 8 bases between. Germline V gene data show CDR1 as LNHNV and CDR2 as YYDKDF (reference sequence). Using reference TRBV15 and TRBJ2-7 for the parts outside the CDR3, the full variable domain is DAMVIQNPRYQVTQFGKPVTLSCSQTLNHNVMYWYQQKSSQAPKLLFHYYDKDFNNEADTPDNFQSRRPNTSFCFLDIRSPGLGDTAMYLCATSRDGPYEQYFGPGTRLTVT.

This clone was seen a single time. Other DNA sequences in this specimen translate into the identical CDR3. The chain recombines TRBV6-2 or TRBV6-3 with TRBJ2-3; no clear D gene. The CDR3 length is 12 residues. V dropped 2 bases and J dropped 5 bases, with 5 bases sitting between them. Germline CDR1 is MNHEY and CDR2 is SVGEGT. The CDR3 reads CASSYSKDTQYF. The CDR3 DNA sequence: TGTGCCAGCAGTTACAGTAAAGATACGCAGTATTTT.

V gene TRBV5-6 combines with J gene TRBJ1-3, with 9 positions matching TRBD1. Germline V CDR1 and CDR2: SGHDT, YYEEEE. V shed 5 bases and J 4 bases; nucleotides not matched to a gene: 7. This CDR3 is 15 amino acids long. The CDR3 reads CASSAGTGSGNTIYF. CDR3 DNA: TGTGCCAGCAGTGCCGGGACAGGGTCAGGAAACACCATATATTTT.